A selection of T cell receptor beta chains follows, all from one sample in a study of a mutant IDH1 vaccine in newly diagnosed glioma. Their antigens remain unidentified. The data were produced by immunoSEQ multiplex PCR, yet TCRdb's version contains in-frame clones alone and is incomplete. The sample carries around 70,000 clones, more than 75% recorded once. This sample comprised PBMCs, obtained from a glioma patient whose treatment included an IDH1 peptide vaccine. All receptors come from a man aged 25-45 years with glioma. CDR3s include the opening cysteine and the closing phenylalanine or tryptophan. Fields, in order: J gene, D gene, clone size, V gene, CDR3 DNA, CDR3 protein. The D gene is left open where the match is weak. The size field is filled for only some rows; it gives once, few, many or a size class.

J gene: TRBJ2-1
D gene: .
clone size: .
V gene: TRBV4-2
CDR3 DNA: TGTGCCAGCAGCCAAGCCCTAGTTAAGGATGAGCAGTTCTTC
CDR3 protein: CASSQALVKDEQFF

J gene: TRBJ1-3
D gene: TRBD1
clone size: once
V gene: TRBV7-9
CDR3 DNA: TGTGCCAGCAGCGCCCGGGACAGAGTAGACACCATATATTTT
CDR3 protein: CASSARDRVDTIYF

J gene: TRBJ2-3
D gene: TRBD2
clone size: .
V gene: TRBV11-2
CDR3 DNA: TGTGCCAGCGACCCTAGCGGTAGCACAGATACGCAGTATTTT
CDR3 protein: CASDPSGSTDTQYF

J gene: TRBJ2-7
D gene: TRBD1
clone size: .
V gene: TRBV5-1
CDR3 DNA: TGCGCCAGCAGCCCGGGACAGGGGAACGAGCAGTACTTC
CDR3 protein: CASSPGQGNEQYF

J gene: TRBJ1-5
D gene: .
clone size: .
V gene: TRBV7-2
CDR3 DNA: TGTGCCAGCAGCCTTAACAGGGAGGGTCAGCCCCAGCATTTT
CDR3 protein: CASSLNREGQPQHF

J gene: TRBJ1-2
D gene: TRBD1
clone size: .
V gene: TRBV9
CDR3 DNA: TGTGCCAGCAGCCCCCCCGGGACAGGGGCTTCCCCTCGTTATGGCTACACCTTC
CDR3 protein: CASSPPGTGASPRYGYTF

J gene: TRBJ1-3
D gene: .
clone size: .
V gene: TRBV28
CDR3 DNA: TGTGCCAGCAGACTTGTGGACACCATATATTTT
CDR3 protein: CASRLVDTIYF

J gene: TRBJ1-1
D gene: .
clone size: .
V gene: TRBV5-1
CDR3 DNA: TGCGCCAGCAGCCTCCCGGGGAGAAGGGAGGCTTTCTTT
CDR3 protein: CASSLPGRREAFF

J gene: TRBJ2-1
D gene: .
clone size: .
V gene: TRBV5-1
CDR3 DNA: TGCGCCAGCAGCTCCTCGGGGATAGCCTACAATGAGCAGTTCTTC
CDR3 protein: CASSSSGIAYNEQFF

J gene: TRBJ1-2
D gene: TRBD1
clone size: .
V gene: TRBV6-5
CDR3 DNA: TGTGCCAGCAGACCTTCCGGGACAGAATATGGCTACACCTTC
CDR3 protein: CASRPSGTEYGYTF

J gene: TRBJ1-1
D gene: .
clone size: .
V gene: TRBV27
CDR3 DNA: TGTGCCAGCAGACACAGGAACACTGAAGCTTTCTTT
CDR3 protein: CASRHRNTEAFF

J gene: TRBJ1-5
D gene: TRBD1
clone size: .
V gene: TRBV2
CDR3 DNA: TGTGCCAGCAGTAGACAGGGGACGAGCAATCAGCCCCAGCATTTT
CDR3 protein: CASSRQGTSNQPQHF

J gene: TRBJ1-1
D gene: .
clone size: .
V gene: TRBV6-5
CDR3 DNA: TGTGCCAGCAGTCCGAGCAGAGTGAACACTGAAGCTTTCTTT
CDR3 protein: CASSPSRVNTEAFF

J gene: TRBJ1-3
D gene: .
clone size: .
V gene: TRBV23-1
CDR3 DNA: TGCGCCAGCAGTCAAACCATCCGACCGACGAGCTCTGGAAACACCATATATTTT
CDR3 protein: CASSQTIRPTSSGNTIYF

J gene: TRBJ1-2
D gene: .
clone size: .
V gene: TRBV5-1
CDR3 DNA: TGCGCCAGCAGCCTCCTGCCGACAGTTGGCGGCTATGGCTACACCTTC
CDR3 protein: CASSLLPTVGGYGYTF

J gene: TRBJ2-1
D gene: TRBD2
clone size: once
V gene: TRBV7-7
CDR3 DNA: TGTGCCAGCAGCTTGACACTAGCGGGTTCTCTCACTGAGCAGTTCTTC
CDR3 protein: CASSLTLAGSLTEQFF